The source of this TCR beta chain is a study of blood T cell repertoires in COVID-19 (dated by TCRdb to 2020 to 2022). Regarding the research as a whole: The collaborator samples originated in the United States, Italy and Spain and spanned the acute and convalescent phases of COVID-19. The dataset comprised deeply sampled blood TCRbeta repertoires from subjects exposed to, actively infected with, or recovered from COVID-19. HLA class I and class II types, where available, came from metadata supplied by the sample provider rather than from assay-based typing. The samples were drawn from two sources: the first 160 participants of the ongoing ImmuneRACE study, and fewer than 1,500 subjects contributed by 6 global collaborators. The prospective study material was composed of cDNA or gDNA derived from T cells, B-cell-depleted T cells, or PBMCs. A de-identified subject ID, COVID-19 status, age in years and sex were almost always included in the sample metadata. The repertoires were made available in a free public database intended to serve as a resource for research on the immune response to SARS-CoV-2.

TCRbeta CDR3 regions were amplified from genomic DNA using the immunoSEQ Assay, a bias-controlled multiplex PCR. In the source study's methods: Within the assay, amplification of reference gene primers was used to estimate how many nucleated cells each sample contained. To quantify the absolute abundance of each unique TCRbeta CDR3 rearrangement, sequence reads were collapsed and filtered. For each sample, productive Simpson clonality was calculated as the square root of Simpson's diversity index over productive rearrangements. The immuneACCESS repertoire file appears here via TCRdb, limited to in-frame rearrangements. These files lack a portion of the clones; in checked studies, under half of the deficit traces to unresolved V genes, and the cause of the others is not known. That table gives V, J and clone size, and the DNA gave D and trimming. The sample records 140,000 to 150,000 clones, 75% to 90% of which are singletons. Of the sample, around 10% falls within the top ten clones.

The CDR3 has 12 amino acids, counting the end cysteine and phenylalanine. Only the CDR3 portion is preserved as DNA: 36 bases, with reading frame beginning at the first base. The germline V gene provides CDR1 SNHLY and CDR2 FYNNEI. Here V drops 6 bases and J drops 4 bases, and the junction holds 1 base not matched to any gene. Summary of the overall study and its limitations: How much clinical and demographic metadata was included differed by source and by participant, and the metadata was provided uncurated.

Participants in the prospective study were aged roughly 18 to 90 years, lived in about two dozen United States geographic areas, and enrolled through a virtual design. In the prospective study, participants were assigned to cohorts based on the clinical history participants reported in a screening survey and a study questionnaire. Recovered participants in ImmuneRACE Cohort 3 were defined by two consecutive negative NP/OP PCR tests, clearance by a healthcare professional, or resolution of symptoms. Mobile phlebotomists in the prospective study collected whole blood, serum and a nasopharyngeal or oropharyngeal swab from every participant. Over an approximately 2-month period, participants in the prospective study had the option of providing additional blood draws and questionnaires. Blood samples from the prospective study were shipped frozen or at room temperature prior to DNA extraction. A remark on this clone: Its cognate antigen has yet to be identified. Per-base quality was not reported, and no clone a single base away is much larger than it.

The source of this sequence is a man aged 55 to 69 who had recovered from COVID-19. Sample: PBMCs or T cells enriched from blood (not recorded which). The rearrangement combines TRBV2 with TRBJ1-1, with 8 central nucleotides matching TRBD1. The CDR3 region reads CASRDRVTEAFF. Read as DNA, the sequence is TGTGCCAGCAGGGACAGGGTCACTGAAGCTTTCTTT.